Following are 22 T cell receptor beta chains from one sample sequenced in a study of CD8 T cells in ankylosing spondylitis. TCRdb passed the 5' RACE reads through MiXCR, listing each CDR3 protein once. The sample gives 250,000 to 400,000 distinct CDR3 sequences, 11% of which show up once; around 10% is in the top ten. Sequencing was carried out using blood, either unsorted or a sorted T cell fraction (not recorded which). All receptors come from a female donor with ankylosing spondylitis or in good health (not recorded which).

This clonotype has ten or more counts. V usage is TRBV10-1 and J usage is TRBJ2-2; D remains ambiguous. There are 14 residues in the CDR3. Germline assignment: CDR1 WNHNN and CDR2 SYGVQD (reference sequence). Trimming took 0 bases from V and 6 from J, leaving 8 bases between them. The CDR3 sequence is CASSESSLAGELFF. The CDR3 bases are TGCGCCAGCAGTGAGTCGAGTTTGGCCGGGGAGCTGTTTTTT.

This chain joins TRBV7-8 and TRBJ2-2; TRBD2 might be the D (5 bases). The CDR3 totals 16 residues. Looked up from germline, CDR1 is SGHVS and CDR2 is FQNEAQ. The V end was cut by 3 bases, the J end by 9 bases, with 20 bases between. The CDR3 DNA follows: TGTGCCAGCAGCTTTACCCCTTCCCCAGAGGGCCGGGAGCTGTTTTTT. It encodes CASSFTPSPEGRELFF.

This chain links TRBV15 with TRBJ2-7, with D possibly being TRBD2 (5 bases). The germline V gene has CDR1 LNHNV and CDR2 YYDKDF (reference sequence). This CDR3 has 15 residues. The germline V and J ends were trimmed by 3 bases and 2 bases, with 14 bases remaining between them. The CDR3 is CATSREVLGTYEQYF. As DNA, the CDR3 is TGTGCCACCAGCAGGGAGGTGTTGGGGACCTACGAGCAGTACTTC.

This clonotype occurred many times. The chain is built from TRBV12-3 or TRBV12-4 and TRBJ1-2; 7 bases map to TRBD1. With 5 bases clipped from V and 8 bases from J, the junction kept 14 bases outside the gene matches. This CDR3 is built from 15 residues. The CDR3 nucleotides read TGTGCCAGCAGTCCGACGGGACAGCCACTCGGGGGCTACACCTTC. Translating gives CASSPTGQPLGGYTF.

On this clonotype: Sequence at one end of the junction differs from germline and may be a read error. The chain carries TRBV7-7 and TRBJ2-5, with D possibly matching TRBD1 (6 bases). The CDR3 spans 14 residues. In germline, CDR1 is SSHAT, CDR2 FNYEAQ (reference sequence). CDR3 amino acids: CASSLQGTDETQYF. The CDR3 coding sequence is TGTGCTAGCAGCTTACAGGGAACTGATGAGACCCAGTACTTC.

This clonotype occurred many times. This chain joins TRBV20-1 and TRBJ2-7; D is unclear. Germline V gene lookup returns CDR1 DFQATT and CDR2 SNEGSKA (reference sequence). V gave up 6 bases and J gave up 3 bases, with 6 bases separating them. The CDR3 is made up of 10 amino acids. This CDR3 is CSATGYEQYF. CDR3 nucleotides: TGCAGTGCCACGGGCTACGAGCAGTACTTC.

This clonotype has a count of ten or more. The J gene is TRBJ1-3, the V gene TRBV7-2, with no clear D. With 5 bases removed from V and 0 bases from J, the gap between germline ends came to 11 bases. Germline CDR1 and CDR2: SGHTA and FQGNSA. This CDR3 is built from 15 residues. The CDR3 region has the DNA TGTGCCAGCAGCCCCCATGGGAACTCTGGAAACACCATATATTTT. It codes for CASSPHGNSGNTIYF.

This clonotype was recorded at least ten times. V and J are TRBV20-1 and TRBJ2-1; 12 bases align to TRBD2. Germline V gene sequence: CDR1 DFQATT, CDR2 SNEGSKA (reference sequence). CDR3 length equals 18 residues. The V gene end was trimmed by 3 bases and the J gene end by 10 bases; junction bases not matched to a gene: 19. The CDR3, as DNA: TGCAGTGCTAGGAGACTAGCGGGAGATACAGTCCCATACGTCGAGCAGTTCTTC. It translates to CSARRLAGDTVPYVEQFF.

A note on this clonotype: A much larger clone lies one base from this, so it may be a read error. V usage is TRBV5-1 and J usage is TRBJ1-5, with D maybe TRBD1 (5 bases). Germline loops: CDR1 SGHRS, CDR2 YFSETQ. The CDR3 sequence is 15 residues long. The ends were cut back, 2 bases at V and 3 bases at J, with 12 bases in the middle. The CDR3 here is CASSFWGELNQPQHF. The CDR3, as DNA: TGCGCCAGCAGCTTCTGGGGCGAGCTCAATCAGCCCCAGCATTTT.

This clonotype was seen at least ten times. The J gene is TRBJ2-7, the V gene TRBV7-2; TRBD2 agrees at 7 bases. CDR1 is SGHTA, CDR2 FQGNSA, per germline. The J segment lost 6 bases and the V segment lost 6 bases, leaving 8 bases of the junction unmatched. The CDR3 has 13 amino acids. The chain's CDR3 is CASSLAALFEQYF. The CDR3 DNA reads TGTGCCAGCAGTCTAGCGGCCCTCTTCGAGCAGTACTTC.

This clonotype was detected ten times or more. The chain links TRBV10-3 to TRBJ2-1, with D perhaps TRBD1 or TRBD2 (5 bases each). The length of the CDR3 is 14 residues. Deletions cut 3 bases from V and 6 bases from J, with 12 bases between. Germline V CDR1 and CDR2: ENHRY, SYGVKD. The CDR3: CAISDSGQVNEQFF. In nucleotides, the CDR3 is TGTGCCATCAGTGATTCGGGGCAGGTCAATGAGCAGTTCTTC.

This clonotype has a handful of counts. V usage is TRBV7-2 and J usage is TRBJ1-2, with D hard to call. The V gene's germline CDR1 is SGHTA and CDR2 FQGNSA. CDR3 length: 15 residues. Trimming took 5 bases from V and 2 from J, leaving 15 bases between them. In nucleotides, the CDR3 is TGTGCCAGCAGCCCCACCGGCCGCGTAAACTATGGCTACACCTTC. Translation: CASSPTGRVNYGYTF. Full variable domain (outside the CDR3, taken from reference TRBV7-2 and TRBJ1-2): GAGVSQSPSNKVTEKGKDVELRCDPISGHTALYWYRQSLGQGLEFLIYFQGNSAPDKSGLPSDRFSAERTGGSVSTLTIQRTQQEDSAVYLCASSPTGRVNYGYTFGSGTRLTVV.

At least ten counts were recorded for this clonotype. The gene calls are TRBV5-1 and TRBJ1-2; possibly TRBD1 for D (6 bases). The CDR3 loop spans 16 amino acids. V was cut by 4 bases and J by 9 bases, with 25 bases left in between. The germline CDR1 and CDR2 sequences are SGHRS and YFSETQ. The CDR3 loop is CASSLGGQRGTMSYTF. DNA of the CDR3: TGCGCCAGCAGCCTGGGGGGCCAGCGCGGAACTATGAGCTACACCTTC.

This clonotype occurred a few times. The chain uses TRBV12-3 or TRBV12-4 and TRBJ2-1; 13 bases are a match to TRBD2. This CDR3 spans 18 amino acids. Trimming took 5 bases from V and 2 from J; bases not matched to a gene: 9. The DNA for the CDR3 is TGTGCCAGCAGTCCCACTAGCGGGGGGGCCATGGCCTACAATGAGCAGTTCTTC. Residues: CASSPTSGGAMAYNEQFF.

The chain links TRBV28 to TRBJ2-7; 7 bases line up with TRBD1. The CDR3 loop spans 14 amino acids. Germline CDR1 reads MDHEN; CDR2 reads SYDVKM. V was clipped by 1 base and J by 6 bases; unmatched bases: 6. The CDR3 loop is CASSLSTGASEQYF. The CDR3, as DNA: TGTGCCAGCAGTTTATCTACAGGGGCTAGCGAGCAGTACTTC. Full variable domain (rest looked up from reference TRBV28 and TRBJ2-7): DVKVTQSSRYLVKRTGEKVFLECVQDMDHENMFWYRQDPGLGLRLIYFSYDVKMKEKGDIPEGYSVSREKKERFSLILESASTNQTSMYLCASSLSTGASEQYFGPGTRLTVT.

Turning to this clonotype: Just one base apart from a much larger clone, this may be a read error. This likely comes from a read error, as the CDR3 has no conserved phenylalanine or tryptophan at its end. The chain combines TRBV6-1 with TRBJ2-1, with D perhaps TRBD1 (6 bases). CDR1 and CDR2 from the germline V gene are MNHNS and SASEGT. The CDR3 is made up of 13 amino acids. Between the trimmed V and J ends, which lost 5 bases and 6 bases, there was a span of 11 bases. This CDR3 is CASSLDSPNEQFS. In DNA form, the CDR3 reads TGTGCCAGCAGTCTGGACAGTCCCAATGAGCAGTTCTCC.

V is TRBV28 and J is TRBJ1-1; D not resolved. In germline, CDR1 is MDHEN, CDR2 SYDVKM. The length of the CDR3 is 14 residues. V gave up 7 bases and J gave up 1 base, with 13 bases separating them. CDR3 coding DNA: TGTGCCAGCAAGTCGAGCCCGGGGAACACTGAAGCTTTCTTT. Residues: CASKSSPGNTEAFF.

V gene TRBV5-1 combines with J gene TRBJ2-7, with D uncertain. V lost 3 bases to trimming and J lost 3 bases, with 7 bases between them. The CDR3 contains 12 residues. The germline V gene encodes CDR1 SGHRS and CDR2 YFSETQ. The CDR3 sequence is CASSSEDYEQYF. The CDR3 bases are TGCGCCAGCAGCTCCGAGGACTACGAGCAGTACTTC. Based on the CDR3 plus reference TRBV5-1 and TRBJ2-7, the full variable domain is KAGVTQTPRYLIKTRGQQVTLSCSPISGHRSVSWYQQTPGQGLQFLFEYFSETQRNKGNFPGRFSGRQFSNSRSEMNVSTLELGDSALYLCASSSEDYEQYFGPGTRLTVT.

For this clonotype: It may be a read error: a sequence one base away is much more abundant. The V and J genes are TRBV11-1 and TRBJ1-1, with D uncertain. Germline loops: CDR1 SGHAT, CDR2 FQDESV (reference sequence). The CDR3 has 13 residues. V was shortened by 5 bases and J by 6 bases, with 13 bases between the two germline ends. The CDR3 spells CASSPAADSEAFF. In nucleotides, the CDR3 is TGTGCCAGCAGCCCCGCAGCGGACTCTGAAGCTTTCTTT.

This clonotype showed up many times. The J gene is TRBJ2-1, the V gene TRBV6-1; 9 bases fit TRBD2. The V gene end was trimmed by 1 base and the J gene end by 2 bases; junction bases not matched to a gene: 0. Germline-derived CDR1 and CDR2 are MNHNS and SASEGT. The CDR3 sequence is 15 residues long. In nucleotides, the CDR3 is TGTGCCAGCAGTGAAGGCGGGAGGGCCTACAATGAGCAGTTCTTC. Translating gives CASSEGGRAYNEQFF.

This clonotype has a count of ten or more. The J gene is TRBJ1-2, the V gene TRBV20-1; no definite D call. CDR1 is DFQATT and CDR2 is SNEGSKA in the germline V gene (reference sequence). Trimming pared 4 bases from V and 0 bases from J, leaving 9 bases between. This CDR3 is built from 13 residues. CDR3 sequence: CSAKRTANYGYTF. The DNA for the CDR3 is TGCAGTGCTAAGAGAACAGCTAACTATGGCTACACCTTC.

This clonotype was seen many times. V and J are TRBV7-8 and TRBJ2-5; no clear D gene. This CDR3 has 14 amino acids. V was shortened by 1 base and J by 0 bases, with 6 bases between the two germline ends. Germline CDR1 SGHVS, CDR2 FQNEAQ. The CDR3 bases are TGTGCCAGCAGCTTAGGGGCAGACCAAGAGACCCAGTACTTC. It yields the protein CASSLGADQETQYF.